This T cell receptor (beta chain) came from a study of blood T cell repertoires in COVID-19. The authors' processing: Counts of nucleated cells, estimated from reference gene primer amplification, were obtained. TCRdb's table, derived via immunoSEQ multiplex PCR, lists solely in-frame clones and lacks some. The DNA gave D and trimming, while V, J and clone size come from that table. This table has more than 450,000 clones, around 87% appearing once. This clone was counted once. Germline is not matched at one junction end, which may reflect a read error. Participants, about 18 to 90 years old, spanned 25 or so US areas. This CDR3 has 13 amino acids. Germline V gives CDR1 ENHRY, CDR2 SYGVKD.

The sequence came from a woman between 18 and 29 years old who had recovered from COVID-19. The rearrangement links TRBV10-3 to TRBJ2-5; 10 positions match TRBD1. The sequencing sample was made of PBMCs or T cells enriched from blood (not recorded which). The CDR3 here is CAISASDRGPRHF. The CDR3 nucleotides are TGTGCCATCAGTGCCAGCGACAGGGGGCCGAGGCACTTC.